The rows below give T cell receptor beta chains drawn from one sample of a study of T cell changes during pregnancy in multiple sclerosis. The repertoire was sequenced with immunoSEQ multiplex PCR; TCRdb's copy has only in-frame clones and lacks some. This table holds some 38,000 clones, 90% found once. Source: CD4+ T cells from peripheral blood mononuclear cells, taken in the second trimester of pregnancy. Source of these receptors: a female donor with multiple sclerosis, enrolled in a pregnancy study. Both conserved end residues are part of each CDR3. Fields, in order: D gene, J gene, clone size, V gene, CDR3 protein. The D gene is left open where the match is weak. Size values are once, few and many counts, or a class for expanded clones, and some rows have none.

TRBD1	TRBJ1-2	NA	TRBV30	CAWSPRGPDYGYTF
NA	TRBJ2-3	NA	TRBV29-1	CSVDQGLDTQYF
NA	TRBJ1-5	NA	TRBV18	CASSLSGNQPQHF
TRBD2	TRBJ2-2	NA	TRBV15	CATSRLAGVDTGELFF
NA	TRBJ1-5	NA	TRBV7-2	CASSPPGGVKQPQHF
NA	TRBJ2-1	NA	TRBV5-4	CASSSSSYNEQFF
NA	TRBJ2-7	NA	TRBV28	CASCAGFNEQYF
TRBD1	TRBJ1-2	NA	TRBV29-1	CSVWYRRQGFYDGYTF
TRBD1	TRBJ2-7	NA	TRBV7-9	CASSLRGQGYSYEQYF
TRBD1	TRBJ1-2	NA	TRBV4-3	CASSQSFPGTGSVLGGYTF
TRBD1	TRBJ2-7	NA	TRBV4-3	CASSHSIGQGGTGEQYF
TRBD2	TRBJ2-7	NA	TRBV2	CASSGSSGRVVVF
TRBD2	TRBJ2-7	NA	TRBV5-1	CASSLAGRANEQYF
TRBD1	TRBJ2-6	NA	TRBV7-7	CASGTGESGANVLTF
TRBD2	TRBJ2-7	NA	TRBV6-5	CASSYSGLAAYEQYF
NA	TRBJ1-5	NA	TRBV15	CATSRDHHSNQPQHF
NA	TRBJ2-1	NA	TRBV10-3	CAISENMGSTNEQFF
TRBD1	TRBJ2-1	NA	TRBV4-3	CASSQAGTGNYNEQFF
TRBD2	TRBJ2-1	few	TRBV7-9	CASSLVASGRAFNEQFF
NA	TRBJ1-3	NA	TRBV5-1	CASSLDQISGNTIYF
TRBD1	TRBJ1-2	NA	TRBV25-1	CASSEGVGGGWYGYTF
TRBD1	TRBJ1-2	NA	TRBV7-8	CASSAITGGGYTF
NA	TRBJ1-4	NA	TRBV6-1	CASSERDFGGEKLFF
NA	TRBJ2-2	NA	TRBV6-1	CATRGQRAYTGELFF
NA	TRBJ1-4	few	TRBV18	CASSLTDGGIEKLFF
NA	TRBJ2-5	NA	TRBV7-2	CASSDPGEAQETQYF
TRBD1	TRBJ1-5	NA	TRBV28	CASSLVRGLQPQHF
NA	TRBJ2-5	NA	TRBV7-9	CASRAQETQYF
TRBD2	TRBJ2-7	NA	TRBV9	CASSVHGRAFVNEQYF